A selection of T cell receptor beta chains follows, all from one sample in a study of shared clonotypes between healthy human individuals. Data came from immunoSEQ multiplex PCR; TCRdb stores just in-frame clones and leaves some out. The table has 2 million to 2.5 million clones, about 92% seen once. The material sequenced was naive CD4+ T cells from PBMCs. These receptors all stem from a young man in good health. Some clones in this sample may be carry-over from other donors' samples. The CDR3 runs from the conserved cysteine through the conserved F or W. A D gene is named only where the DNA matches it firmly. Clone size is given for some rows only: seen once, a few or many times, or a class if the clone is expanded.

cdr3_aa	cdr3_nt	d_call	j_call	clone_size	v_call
CASSSTSGRGTDTQYF	TGCGCCAGCAGCTCGACTAGCGGGAGGGGCACAGATACGCAGTATTTT	TRBD2	TRBJ2-3	-	TRBV5-1
CASRLYGRFRGRTDTQYF	TGTGCCAGCAGGCTATACGGACGTTTCAGGGGTCGCACAGATACGCAGTATTTT	-	TRBJ2-3	-	TRBV5-6
CASRSRGNAGYTF	TGTGCCAGCAGATCCAGGGGGAACGCGGGCTACACCTTC	TRBD1	TRBJ1-2	-	TRBV7-9
CASSLLGGLNTGELFF	TGTGCCAGCAGCTTACTCGGAGGACTGAACACCGGGGAGCTGTTTTTT	-	TRBJ2-2	-	TRBV7-2
CASRRGGQNYEQYF	TGTGCCAGCAGGAGGGGGGGACAGAACTACGAGCAGTACTTC	-	TRBJ2-7	-	TRBV6-1
CASSLGGASTDTQYF	TGCGCCAGCAGCTTGGGGGGTGCTAGCACAGATACGCAGTATTTT	-	TRBJ2-3	-	TRBV5-1
CASSPYNEQFF	TGTGCCAGCAGCCCGTACAATGAGCAGTTCTTC	-	TRBJ2-1	-	TRBV7-2
CASSEQGNYGYTF	TGTGCCAGCAGTGAACAGGGTAACTATGGCTACACCTTC	-	TRBJ1-2	few	TRBV6-1
CASSQDRFMDTQYF	TGTGCCAGCAGCCAGGACAGGTTCATGGATACGCAGTATTTT	TRBD1	TRBJ2-3	once	TRBV11-1
CASSPRAGGLAKNIQYF	TGCGCCAGTTCCCCCAGGGCAGGGGGCCTAGCCAAAAACATTCAGTACTTC	TRBD1	TRBJ2-4	once	TRBV5-1
CAWRRQGNTEAFF	TGTGCCTGGAGGAGACAGGGGAACACTGAAGCTTTCTTT	TRBD1	TRBJ1-1	-	TRBV30
CASRKRGGSYNEQFF	TGTGCCAGCAGGAAAAGGGGGGGCTCCTACAATGAGCAGTTCTTC	-	TRBJ2-1	-	TRBV28
CASSLRGSDEQYF	TGCGCCAGCAGCTTGAGGGGAAGTGACGAGCAGTACTTC	-	TRBJ2-7	-	TRBV5-1
CSVGGGRSSNQPQHF	TGCAGCGTAGGAGGGGGCCGATCTAGCAATCAGCCCCAGCATTTT	TRBD1	TRBJ1-5	-	TRBV29-1
CASGRANYGYTF	TGTGCCAGCGGCCGAGCTAACTATGGCTACACCTTC	-	TRBJ1-2	-	TRBV18
CASSSGGWFSETQYF	TGTGCCAGCAGCTCGGGAGGTTGGTTTTCGGAGACCCAGTACTTC	TRBD2	TRBJ2-5	-	TRBV7-7
CASSSPGRVRETQYF	TGTGCCAGCAGTTCCCCCGGGCGAGTCAGGGAGACCCAGTACTTC	-	TRBJ2-5	-	TRBV28
CASSYAGLSGNTIYF	TGTGCCAGCAGTTATGCGGGGCTCTCTGGAAACACCATATATTTT	-	TRBJ1-3	-	TRBV6-5
CSVAPARQTQYF	TGCAGCGTCGCCCCGGCAAGACAGACCCAGTACTTC	-	TRBJ2-5	-	TRBV29-1
CASSISSARGIYREQYF	TGTGCCAGTAGTATTTCCAGCGCGCGGGGAATTTACCGCGAGCAGTACTTC	-	TRBJ2-7	-	TRBV19
CASRREGISYEQYF	TGTGCCAGCAGGCGGGAGGGTATCTCCTACGAGCAGTACTTC	TRBD2	TRBJ2-7	-	TRBV6-1
CASSLGLAGASYEQYF	TGTGCCAGCAGCTTGGGACTAGCGGGAGCCTCCTACGAGCAGTACTTC	TRBD2	TRBJ2-7	once	TRBV5-6
CASSLLGSEQFF	TGTGCCAGCAGTTTACTAGGAAGCGAGCAGTTCTTC	-	TRBJ2-1	-	TRBV28
CASSPLTGTGIYEQYF	TGTGCCAGCTCACCACTAACCGGGACAGGGATCTACGAGCAGTACTTC	TRBD1	TRBJ2-7	-	TRBV18
CASRRVPTSNQPQHF	TGTGCCAGTAGGAGGGTTCCTACTAGCAATCAGCCCCAGCATTTT	-	TRBJ1-5	-	TRBV19
CSGQGRPLRTDTQYF	TGCAGCGGGCAAGGACGGCCCTTGAGGACAGATACGCAGTATTTT	-	TRBJ2-3	-	TRBV29-1
CASRQNRGGQPQHF	TGTGCCAGCAGACAAAACAGGGGGGGGCAGCCCCAGCATTTT	TRBD1	TRBJ1-5	once	TRBV28
CASSLGVIGGVGETQYF	TGTGCCAGCAGCTTAGGGGTCATAGGGGGAGTGGGAGAGACCCAGTACTTC	-	TRBJ2-5	-	TRBV7-2
CASSLGPGGNTGELFF	TGTGCCAGCAGTTTAGGTCCAGGGGGTAACACCGGGGAGCTGTTTTTT	TRBD1	TRBJ2-2	-	TRBV27
CASQIFSGPNEQFF	TGTGCCAGCCAGATTTTCTCGGGTCCCAATGAGCAGTTCTTC	-	TRBJ2-1	once	TRBV5-4
CASSPEGFSGRGRRTEAFF	TGTGCCAGCAGCCCCGAGGGTTTTTCGGGCAGGGGGCGAAGGACTGAAGCTTTCTTT	TRBD1	TRBJ1-1	-	TRBV7-9